The present entry profiles one TCR beta chain with its context. This clone was detected a few times. Its antigen remains unidentified. Base qualities were left out, and no much larger clone turns up one base away. In the ViraFEST assay, PBMC were stimulated with viral peptide pools, and TCR sequencing was then used to find antigen-specific CD4+ T cell clonotypes based on their expansion. After approximately eleven days of culture, CD4+ T cells were isolated with the EasySep CD4+ T cell isolation kit. The absence of prior SARS-CoV-2 infection in healthy vaccine recipients was confirmed by negative nucleocapsid antibodies before and after vaccination. A few million PBMC per well were cultured with approximately 10 ug/ml peptides in IMDM containing 5% human AB serum, roughly 10 IU/ml IL-2 and gentamicin. On days 3 and 7, half of the culture medium was replaced with fresh IL-2-containing medium. Unless noted otherwise, every peptide stimulation condition was cultured in triplicate wells. Using Ficoll-Paque Plus gradient centrifugation, PBMC were separated from whole blood and then either used fresh or cryopreserved at -140C. The spike proteins of SARS-CoV-2 and of the common cold coronaviruses HCoV-NL63, HCoV-OC43 and HCoV-229E were spanned by overlapping peptide pools. The QIAamp micro DNA kit was used to extract genomic DNA from the cultured CD4+ T cells.

The library was built by means of the immunoSEQ multiplex PCR assay. DNA from the cultured and isolated CD4+ T cells underwent TCR beta CDR3 sequencing. Regarding the original processing steps: The analysis removed non-productive TCR sequences, trimmed reads to the CDR3 region, and retained only CDR3s that were 7 or more amino acids long. Antigen-specific clonotypes were identified using the MANAFEST web app by comparison of expansion in peptide wells against reference cultures. To be called positive, a clone needed expansion at FDR<0.05 compared with the reference and with all other wells, an odds ratio greater than 5, and a frequency greater than 0.1% in two replicate wells. Cross-reactive clonotypes were defined as significantly expanded in SARS-CoV-2 spike wells and in at least one common cold coronavirus spike condition. Levenshtein distance calculated with the stringdist R package was used to assess CDR3 similarity, and unrooted trees were constructed with ape in R 3.6.1. TCRdb took this table from immuneACCESS and kept in-frame rearrangements with V and J called. Such tables lack part of the clones; where checked against another copy, unresolved V genes explain under half of the gap, and the rest is unexplained. V and J calls plus clone size are reproduced from that table; the DNA served to infer D and trimming. Recorded for this sample are tens of thousands of clones; approximately 80% of them occurred a single time. Of the sample, approximately 2.8% is held by the ten largest clones.

This entry comes from a study of vaccination effects on CD4 cells after COVID-19 (dated by TCRdb to between 2020 and 2023). Background on the whole study: Participants received two doses of either the BNT162b2 or the mRNA-1273 mRNA SARS-CoV-2 vaccine. The study compared SARS-CoV-2 spike-specific CD4+ TCR repertoires before and after mRNA vaccination in COVID-19 convalescent patients and infection-naive vaccine recipients. Altogether, around 11 COVID-19 convalescent patients and a few SARS-CoV-2-naive healthy vaccine recipients made up the full study. The Oncomine TCR Beta short-read assay on an Illumina iSeq 100 was used to sequence cultures from other donors in the study.

The investigation overall reported the following: The study was limited by a small number of convalescent patients and lacked early post-infection timepoints. Both infection-induced and vaccine-induced clones contracted markedly at late post-vaccination timepoints, which is consistent with waning T cell responses. In healthy vaccine recipients, vaccine-induced clones were almost all SARS-CoV-2 mono-reactive, with only 1 of 255 being cross-reactive with common cold coronaviruses.

The CDR3 numbers 14 residues from cysteine through phenylalanine. Only the CDR3 DNA stays, 42 bases, in frame from base 1. CDR1 and CDR2 are read off the germline V gene (reference sequence) as WNHNN and SYGVQD. Here V drops 7 bases and J drops 0 bases, and the junction holds 2 bases not matched to any gene. Rearrangement joined TRBV10-1 to TRBJ1-4, with 7 bases in between that match TRBD1. This sequence was found in a human donor who received a COVID-19 vaccine. The specimen was CD4+ T cells from PBMCs cultured with HCoV-NL63 spike peptides, collected before COVID-19 vaccination. This sample's cell subset or site label indicates: HCoV-NL63 spike overlapping peptide pool stimulation. The CDR3 is CASMGTATNEKLFF. The DNA is TGCGCCAGCATGGGGACAGCAACTAATGAAAAACTGTTTTTT.